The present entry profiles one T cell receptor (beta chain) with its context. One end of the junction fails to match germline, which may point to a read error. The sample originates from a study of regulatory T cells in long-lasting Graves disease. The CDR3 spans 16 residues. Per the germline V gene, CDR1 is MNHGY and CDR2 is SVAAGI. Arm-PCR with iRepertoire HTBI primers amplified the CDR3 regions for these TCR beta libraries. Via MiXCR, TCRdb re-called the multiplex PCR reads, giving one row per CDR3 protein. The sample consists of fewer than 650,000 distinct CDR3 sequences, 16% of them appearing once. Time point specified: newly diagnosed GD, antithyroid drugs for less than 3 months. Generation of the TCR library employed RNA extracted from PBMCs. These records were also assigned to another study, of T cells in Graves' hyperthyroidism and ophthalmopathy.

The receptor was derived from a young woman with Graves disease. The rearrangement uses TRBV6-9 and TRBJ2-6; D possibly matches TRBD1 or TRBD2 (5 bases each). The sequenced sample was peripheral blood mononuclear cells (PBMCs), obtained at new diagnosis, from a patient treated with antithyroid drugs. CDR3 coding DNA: TGTGCCAGCAGTTACCTGGGGACCCCTGGGGCCAGCGTCCTGACTTTC. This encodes CASSYLGTPGASVLTF.